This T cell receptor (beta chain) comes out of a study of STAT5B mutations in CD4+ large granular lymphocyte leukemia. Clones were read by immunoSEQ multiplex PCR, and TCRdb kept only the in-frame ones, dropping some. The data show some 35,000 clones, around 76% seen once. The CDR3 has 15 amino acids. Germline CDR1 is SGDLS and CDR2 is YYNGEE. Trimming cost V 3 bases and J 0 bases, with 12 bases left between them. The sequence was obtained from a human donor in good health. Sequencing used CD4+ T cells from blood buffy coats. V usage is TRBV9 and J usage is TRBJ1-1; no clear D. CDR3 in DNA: TGTGCCAGCAGCGGATGGGGAGTCATGAACACTGAAGCTTTCTTT. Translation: CASSGWGVMNTEAFF.